Listed below are T cell receptor beta chains from one sample, sequenced in a study of blood T cell repertoires in COVID-19. Assay used: immunoSEQ multiplex PCR; TCRdb lists only in-frame clones, some missing. The profile covers about 220,000 clones, with 82% appearing a single time and 5.2% taken by the ten largest. The sequenced sample consisted of peripheral blood. These receptors all stem from a woman in her seventies with COVID-19, enrolled during active disease. Each CDR3 is given with its conserved first and last residue. D genes are given only for firm matches. The size entry is marked missing in some rows and otherwise reads once, few, many or a size class.

CDR3 DNA: TGTGCCAGTAGTCCTAGCCTGGGGGCCTACGTCAAAAACATTCAGTACTTC; CDR3 protein: CASSPSLGAYVKNIQYF; J gene: TRBJ2-4; D gene: .; V gene: TRBV19; clone size: .
CDR3 DNA: TGTGCCAGCAGCTTAAACAGGGGTAACACTGAAGCTTTCTTT; CDR3 protein: CASSLNRGNTEAFF; J gene: TRBJ1-1; D gene: TRBD1; V gene: TRBV7-2; clone size: .
CDR3 DNA: TGTGCCACTCCTCGACGGGGAGCTAACTATGGCTACACCTTC; CDR3 protein: CATPRRGANYGYTF; J gene: TRBJ1-2; D gene: .; V gene: TRBV5-8; clone size: .
CDR3 DNA: TGTGCCAGCAGCTTGAACAGGGAGTCCTACGAGCAGTACTTC; CDR3 protein: CASSLNRESYEQYF; J gene: TRBJ2-7; D gene: .; V gene: TRBV11-1; clone size: .
CDR3 DNA: TGTGCCAGCAGTTCCACAGGGTTCTCTGGAAACACCATATATTTT; CDR3 protein: CASSSTGFSGNTIYF; J gene: TRBJ1-3; D gene: .; V gene: TRBV6-5; clone size: once
CDR3 DNA: TGTGCCTGGAACGAAGACTTGGGTGAAAAACTGTTTTTT; CDR3 protein: CAWNEDLGEKLFF; J gene: TRBJ1-4; D gene: .; V gene: TRBV30; clone size: .
CDR3 DNA: TGTGCCAGCACCACAGGGCATAGCAATCAGCCCCAGCATTTT; CDR3 protein: CASTTGHSNQPQHF; J gene: TRBJ1-5; D gene: .; V gene: TRBV2; clone size: once
CDR3 DNA: TGTGCCAGCAGCGTAGGCCAGGGGGACTATGGCTACACCTTC; CDR3 protein: CASSVGQGDYGYTF; J gene: TRBJ1-2; D gene: TRBD1; V gene: TRBV9; clone size: .
CDR3 DNA: TGTGCCAGCAGTCCCTCCGGACAGGTTTTGACCACTGAAGCTTTCTTT; CDR3 protein: CASSPSGQVLTTEAFF; J gene: TRBJ1-1; D gene: TRBD1; V gene: TRBV28; clone size: few
CDR3 DNA: TGTGCCTGGAGGGACAGGGGGCTGGCCTATGGCTACACCTTC; CDR3 protein: CAWRDRGLAYGYTF; J gene: TRBJ1-2; D gene: TRBD1; V gene: TRBV30; clone size: once
CDR3 DNA: TGTGCCAGCAGCCACACTAGGACAAGCGGGGGACAGTCCTATGGCTACACCTTC; CDR3 protein: CASSHTRTSGGQSYGYTF; J gene: TRBJ1-2; D gene: TRBD1; V gene: TRBV3-1/TRBV3-2; clone size: .
CDR3 DNA: TGTGCCAGCAGCTTCGACAGGGCGACTGAAGCTTTCTTT; CDR3 protein: CASSFDRATEAFF; J gene: TRBJ1-1; D gene: TRBD1; V gene: TRBV6-5; clone size: .
CDR3 DNA: TGCGCCAGCAGCTTGCGGGATAGCGGAAGCTCCTACAATGAGCAGTTCTTC; CDR3 protein: CASSLRDSGSSYNEQFF; J gene: TRBJ2-1; D gene: .; V gene: TRBV5-1; clone size: .
CDR3 DNA: TGTGCCAGTAGTCAACTACGCGGGGGGTATAGCAATCAGCCCCAGCATTTT; CDR3 protein: CASSQLRGGYSNQPQHF; J gene: TRBJ1-5; D gene: .; V gene: TRBV19; clone size: .
CDR3 DNA: TGTGCCAGTAGTATAGCGGTGGGACAGGGGGCGGGCAGCGCTGGGGCCAACGTCCTGACTTTC; CDR3 protein: CASSIAVGQGAGSAGANVLTF; J gene: TRBJ2-6; D gene: TRBD1; V gene: TRBV19; clone size: .
CDR3 DNA: TGTGCCAGCAGCCAATCTAACTACAATGAGCAGTTCTTC; CDR3 protein: CASSQSNYNEQFF; J gene: TRBJ2-1; D gene: .; V gene: TRBV16; clone size: .
CDR3 DNA: TGTGCCATCAGCGACTATGCTTCCAGGGGGATGAACACTGAAGCTTTCTTT; CDR3 protein: CAISDYASRGMNTEAFF; J gene: TRBJ1-1; D gene: TRBD1; V gene: TRBV10-3; clone size: .
CDR3 DNA: TGTGCCTGGAGTCGCCAGGGCGCCATTCAGTACTTC; CDR3 protein: CAWSRQGAIQYF; J gene: TRBJ2-4; D gene: .; V gene: TRBV30; clone size: .
CDR3 DNA: TGTGCCTGGAGGACAGGGTTTAACACTGAAGCTTTCTTT; CDR3 protein: CAWRTGFNTEAFF; J gene: TRBJ1-1; D gene: TRBD1; V gene: TRBV30; clone size: many
CDR3 DNA: TGTGCCAGCAGCCGCTGGGAGAGCGGACTAGCGGCGAACACCGGGGAGCTGTTTTTT; CDR3 protein: CASSRWESGLAANTGELFF; J gene: TRBJ2-2; D gene: TRBD2; V gene: TRBV3-1/TRBV3-2; clone size: .
CDR3 DNA: TGCAGCGTTTTCGGGACCGACAGGGCCCATGGTAACACCGGGGAGCTGTTTTTT; CDR3 protein: CSVFGTDRAHGNTGELFF; J gene: TRBJ2-2; D gene: TRBD1; V gene: TRBV29-1; clone size: .
CDR3 DNA: TGTGCCAGCAGCTCCCACCCGACAGGGGGACTAGGTAGAGAGACCCAGTACTTC; CDR3 protein: CASSSHPTGGLGRETQYF; J gene: TRBJ2-5; D gene: .; V gene: TRBV7-6; clone size: .
CDR3 DNA: TGTGCCAGCAGCCCCGGACAGGGGCTCTCCTACGAGCAGTACTTC; CDR3 protein: CASSPGQGLSYEQYF; J gene: TRBJ2-7; D gene: TRBD1; V gene: TRBV5-6; clone size: once
CDR3 DNA: TGTGCCAGCAGTGAACTTACTGAAGCTTTCTTT; CDR3 protein: CASSELTEAFF; J gene: TRBJ1-1; D gene: .; V gene: TRBV6-1; clone size: .
CDR3 DNA: TGTGCCAGCAGTTACCCTAGGGGGAACGATCAGCCCCAGCATTTT; CDR3 protein: CASSYPRGNDQPQHF; J gene: TRBJ1-5; D gene: .; V gene: TRBV6-2/TRBV6-3; clone size: .
CDR3 DNA: TGCGCCAGCAGCCAAAACAGGGAGCGGGAGACCCAGTACTTC; CDR3 protein: CASSQNRERETQYF; J gene: TRBJ2-5; D gene: .; V gene: TRBV4-1; clone size: few
CDR3 DNA: TGTGCCAGCCGCCCCAGCTCCTATAATTCACCCCTCCACTTT; CDR3 protein: CASRPSSYNSPLHF; J gene: TRBJ1-6; D gene: .; V gene: TRBV18; clone size: .
CDR3 DNA: TGTGCCAGCAGGGAGACAGAAAACACTGAAGCTTTCTTT; CDR3 protein: CASRETENTEAFF; J gene: TRBJ1-1; D gene: .; V gene: TRBV6-4; clone size: .
CDR3 DNA: TGTGCCACCAGCAGAGCTCCGGGAAAGTACGAGCAGTACTTC; CDR3 protein: CATSRAPGKYEQYF; J gene: TRBJ2-7; D gene: .; V gene: TRBV15; clone size: .
CDR3 DNA: TGTGCCAGTAGCAATAGCGGGAGCAAGAGTTACGAGCAGTACTTC; CDR3 protein: CASSNSGSKSYEQYF; J gene: TRBJ2-7; D gene: TRBD2; V gene: TRBV19; clone size: few
CDR3 DNA: TGTGCCATCAGTCATGGGACTAGCGGGAGGGCCGGCAATGAGCAGTTCTTC; CDR3 protein: CAISHGTSGRAGNEQFF; J gene: TRBJ2-1; D gene: TRBD2; V gene: TRBV10-3; clone size: .